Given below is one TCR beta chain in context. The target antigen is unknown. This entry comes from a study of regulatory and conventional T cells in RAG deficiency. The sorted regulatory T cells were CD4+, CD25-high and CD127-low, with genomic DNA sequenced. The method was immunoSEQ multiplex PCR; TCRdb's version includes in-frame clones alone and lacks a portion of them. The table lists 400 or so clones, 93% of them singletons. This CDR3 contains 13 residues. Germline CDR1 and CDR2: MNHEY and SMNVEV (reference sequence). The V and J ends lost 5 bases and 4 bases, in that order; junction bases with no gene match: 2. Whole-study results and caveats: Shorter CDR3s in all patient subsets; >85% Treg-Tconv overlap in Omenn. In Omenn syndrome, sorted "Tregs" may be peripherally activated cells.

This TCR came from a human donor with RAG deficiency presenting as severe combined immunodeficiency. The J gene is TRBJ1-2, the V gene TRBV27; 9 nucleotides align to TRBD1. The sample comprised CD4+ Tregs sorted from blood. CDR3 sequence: CASSLTGGYGYTF. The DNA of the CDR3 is TGTGCCAGCAGTCTGACAGGGGGCTATGGCTACACCTTC.